Presented here are 11 T cell receptor beta chains from one specimen sequenced in a study of molecular identifiers for immune sequencing clone quantification. TCRdb used MiXCR to reprocess the PCR reads, holding one entry per CDR3 protein. The top ten clones hold under 0.95% of a sample with under 650,000 distinct CDR3 sequences, roughly 21% of them seen once. Sequenced sample: naive CD8+ T cells from blood, with Jurkat cell RNA spiked in. The subset: FACS-sorted CD8+CD4-CCR7+CD45RA+ naive T cells. All receptors derive from a human donor in good health. Some libraries in this study had Jurkat cell RNA spiked in.

The chain combines TRBV30 with TRBJ1-1; weak D call: TRBD1 (5 bases). The CDR3 contains 12 residues. Germline lookup yields CDR1 GTSNPN and CDR2 SVGIG (reference sequence). V lost 0 bases to trimming and J lost 6 bases, with 8 bases between them. The CDR3 spells CAWSVGPAEAFF. The CDR3 DNA follows: TGTGCCTGGAGTGTGGGACCAGCTGAAGCTTTCTTT.

This clonotype was observed a handful of times. The junction departs from germline at one end; a sequencing error may be responsible. The gene calls are TRBV4-3 and TRBJ2-1; D possibly corresponds to TRBD1 (5 bases). CDR1 and CDR2 from the germline V gene are LGHNA and YSLEER. This CDR3 region has 16 residues. The CDR3 DNA reads as TGCGCCAGCAGCCAAGACAGGGCAGGTTTCTACAATGAGCTGTTCTTC. It encodes CASSQDRAGFYNELFF.

Regarding this clonotype: A much larger clonotype is one base distant, so this may be a read error. This sequence joins TRBV5-1 and TRBJ1-4; no reliable D call. Deletions cut 4 bases from V and 6 bases from J, with 16 bases between. CDR1 is SGHRS, CDR2 YFSETQ, per germline. There are 15 residues in the CDR3. CDR3 residues: CASSGWAAGDEKLFF. The CDR3 coding sequence is TGCGCCAGCAGCGGATGGGCCGCCGGAGATGAAAAACTGTTTTTT.

This clonotype was seen repeatedly, ten times or more. V is TRBV4-3 and J is TRBJ2-3; D might be TRBD1 or TRBD2, each matching 6 bases. V was clipped by 6 bases and J by 5 bases, with 18 bases between them. Germline CDR1 and CDR2: LGHNA and YSLEER. CDR3 length: 15 amino acids. Here the CDR3 reads CASSPTGGAGDTQYF. CDR3 nucleotide sequence: TGCGCCAGCAGTCCTACCGGGGGCGCCGGAGATACGCAGTATTTT.

This clonotype was observed a few times. The V call is TRBV27, the J call TRBJ2-5, with D tentatively TRBD2 (6 bases). Germline values: CDR1 MNHEY, CDR2 SMNVEV (reference sequence). Trimming shortened V by 1 base and J by 5 bases, and 17 bases separated the two germline ends. The CDR3 has 16 residues. The CDR3 DNA reads as TGTGCCAGCAGTTTATTTTCGGGACTTAATGGGGAGACCCAGTACTTC. The encoded protein is CASSLFSGLNGETQYF.

For this clonotype: Possible read error: a much larger clone is one base away. The chain has TRBV12-5 and TRBJ2-4; TRBD1 aligns across 11 bases. The CDR3 is made up of 15 amino acids. Trimming cost V 3 bases and J 9 bases; bases outside gene matches: 7. The V gene's germline CDR1 is LGHNT and CDR2 FRNRAP. The CDR3 DNA follows: TGTGCTAGTGGTTTATCCGGACAGGGGGCTAGCATTCAGTACTTC. It yields the protein CASGLSGQGASIQYF.

This clonotype was counted many times. The V and J genes are TRBV10-3 and TRBJ2-5; possibly TRBD1 or TRBD2 for D (5 bases each). There are 13 residues in the CDR3. From germline, CDR1 is ENHRY and CDR2 SYGVKD. V was pared by 6 bases and J by 1 base, with 9 bases between. The CDR3 nucleotides read TGTGCCATCAGACCGGGACCCCAAGAGACCCAGTACTTC. Encoded protein: CAIRPGPQETQYF.

This clonotype was seen ten or more times. This chain links TRBV4-2 with TRBJ2-2; 9 bases align to TRBD1. The V and J ends lost 4 bases and 3 bases, in that order; junction bases with no gene match: 9. The V gene's germline CDR1 is LGHNA and CDR2 YNFKEQ. This CDR3 region has 17 residues. CDR3 protein: CASSLTGGGYYTGELFF. The CDR3 DNA reads as TGTGCCAGCAGCCTCACAGGGGGCGGTTACTACACCGGGGAGCTGTTTTTT.

This clonotype was detected only once. This sequence may be a read error, since a much larger clone differs from it by one base. The rearrangement links TRBV27 to TRBJ2-3; D is unresolved. Germline CDR1 and CDR2: MNHEY and SMNVEV (reference sequence). The length of the CDR3 is 14 residues. The CDR3 loop is CASSLIFSTDMQYF. The CDR3 nucleotides read TGTGCCAGCAGTTTAATCTTTTCCACAGATATGCAGTATTTT.

This clonotype was counted ten times or more. The chain has TRBV5-8 and TRBJ2-5; 7 bases match TRBD2. This CDR3 spans 16 amino acids. Germline values: CDR1 SGHTS, CDR2 YDEGEE. The V and J ends lost 0 bases and 3 bases, in that order; junction bases with no gene match: 8. In DNA, the CDR3 is TGTGCCAGCAGCTTGGGCTCCCGGGACTACAAAGAGACCCAGTACTTC. This codes for CASSLGSRDYKETQYF.

This clonotype was counted only a few times. The chain carries TRBV7-9 and TRBJ1-1; 8 bases match TRBD1. CDR3 length: 15 residues. The V gene end was trimmed by 3 bases and the J gene end by 7 bases; junction bases not matched to a gene: 10. Looked up from germline, CDR1 is SEHNR and CDR2 is FQNEAQ (reference sequence). The DNA for the CDR3 is TGTGCCAGCAGCTTTCTGACAGGGGTGATGAGTGAAGCTTTCTTT. Its translation is CASSFLTGVMSEAFF.